This section outlines one T cell receptor (beta chain) sequence together with its context. The target antigen is unknown. The table came from immunoSEQ multiplex PCR; TCRdb's copy has only in-frame clones and leaves some out. Of 35,000 to 50,000 clones listed, approximately 83% are singletons. V was cut by 0 bases and J by 7 bases, with 17 bases left in between. Per the germline V gene, CDR1 is SGHRS and CDR2 is YFSETQ. CDR3 length: 17 amino acids. This entry belongs to a study of lymphopenia after photon versus proton radiotherapy. General observations from the study: Photon-treated patients lost naive T cells and TCR diversity; proton-treated stayed stable.

The V and J genes are TRBV5-1 and TRBJ1-6, with TRBD1 as a possible D gene (5 bases). The TCR comes from a woman aged 70-85 years with pancreatic cancer. Specimen: peripheral blood, collected from a patient treated with proton-based radiotherapy. The DNA for the CDR3 is TGCGCCAGCAGCTTGGGCCAGGGCGGGCCCCTCAATTCACCCCTCCACTTT. Protein product: CASSLGQGGPLNSPLHF.